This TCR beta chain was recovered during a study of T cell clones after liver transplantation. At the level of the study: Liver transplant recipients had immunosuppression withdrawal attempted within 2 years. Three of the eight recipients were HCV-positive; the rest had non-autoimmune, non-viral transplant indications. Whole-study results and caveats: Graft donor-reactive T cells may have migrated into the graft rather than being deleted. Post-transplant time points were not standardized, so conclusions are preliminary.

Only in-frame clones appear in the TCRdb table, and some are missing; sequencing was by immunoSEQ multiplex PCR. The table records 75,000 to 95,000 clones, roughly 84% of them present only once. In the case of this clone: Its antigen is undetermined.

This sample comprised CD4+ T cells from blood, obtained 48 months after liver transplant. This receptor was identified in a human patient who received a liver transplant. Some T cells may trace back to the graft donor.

The chain's CDR3 is CASSLLTGSPGELFF. In DNA form, the CDR3 reads TGTGCCAGCAGCTTATTGACAGGGAGTCCCGGGGAGCTGTTTTTT. The chain combines TRBV7-3 with TRBJ2-2, with 7 bases aligning to TRBD1. Germline CDR1 reads SGHTA; CDR2 reads FQGTGA. V dropped 2 bases and J dropped 6; count of bases not matched to a gene: 6. CDR3 size: 15 residues.